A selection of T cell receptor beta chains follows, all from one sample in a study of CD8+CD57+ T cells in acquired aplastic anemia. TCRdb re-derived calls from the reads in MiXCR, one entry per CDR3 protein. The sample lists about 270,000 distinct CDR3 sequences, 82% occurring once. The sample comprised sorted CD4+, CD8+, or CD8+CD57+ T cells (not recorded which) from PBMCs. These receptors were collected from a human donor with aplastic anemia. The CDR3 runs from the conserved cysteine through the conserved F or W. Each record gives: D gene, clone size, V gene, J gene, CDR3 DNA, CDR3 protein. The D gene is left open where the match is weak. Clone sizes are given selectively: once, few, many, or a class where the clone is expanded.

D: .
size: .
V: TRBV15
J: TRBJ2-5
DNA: TGTGCCACCAGCAGAGGGTCAGACCACAATACCCAGTACTTC
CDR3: CATSRGSDHNTQYF

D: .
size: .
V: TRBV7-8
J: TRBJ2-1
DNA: TGTGCCAGCGGCTTAACCGACCGCCGCGACTCCCACTACAATGAGCAGTTCTTC
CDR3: CASGLTDRRDSHYNEQFF

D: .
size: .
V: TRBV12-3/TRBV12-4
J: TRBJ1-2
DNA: TGTGCCAGCAGCCCGGCAGGGGACTATGGCTACACCTTC
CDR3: CASSPAGDYGYTF

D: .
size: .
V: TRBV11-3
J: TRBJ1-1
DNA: TGTGCCAGCAGCTTAGATCTGACACTCAGTGAAGCTTTCTTT
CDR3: CASSLDLTLSEAFF

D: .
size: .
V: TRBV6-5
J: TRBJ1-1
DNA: TGTGCCACCATCCGGACAGACATGAACACTGAAGCTTTCTTT
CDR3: CATIRTDMNTEAFF

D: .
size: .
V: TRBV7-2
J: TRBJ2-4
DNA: TGTGCCAGCAGCCAGGGCAAAGTTGGTTCGGCCAAAAACATTCAGTACTTC
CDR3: CASSQGKVGSAKNIQYF

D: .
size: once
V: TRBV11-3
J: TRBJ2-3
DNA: TGTGCCAGCAGCATACATCGGACAACAGATACGCAGTATTTT
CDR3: CASSIHRTTDTQYF

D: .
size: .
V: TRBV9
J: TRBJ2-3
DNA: TGTGCCAGCAGCGTAGCGGGAGATCCCGCTGCGCCGTATTTT
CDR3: CASSVAGDPAAPYF

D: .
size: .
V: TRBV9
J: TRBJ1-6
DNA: TGTGCCAGCAGCGTGGGGGAGGACTGCTACAACTCGCCCCTCCACTTT
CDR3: CASSVGEDCYNSPLHF

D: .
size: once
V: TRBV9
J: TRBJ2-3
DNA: TGTGCCAGCAGCGTAGGGGGACGGAGCACAAAGACGTATTTT
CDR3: CASSVGGRSTKTYF

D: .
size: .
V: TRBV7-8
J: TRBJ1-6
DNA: TGTGCCAGCAGCTTGGCGGGAGGCCGCTATAATTCGTCCCTCCACTTT
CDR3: CASSLAGGRYNSSLHF

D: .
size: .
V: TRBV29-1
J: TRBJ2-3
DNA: TGCAGCGCTGGACCCCCCGACAAAGATACGCACTATTTT
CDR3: CSAGPPDKDTHYF

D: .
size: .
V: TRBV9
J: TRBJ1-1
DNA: TGTGCCAGCAGCTTAGATCCGAGAGCGAGAGCTGAAGCTTTCTTT
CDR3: CASSLDPRARAEAFF

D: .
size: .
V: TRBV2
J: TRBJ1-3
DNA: TGTGCCAGCAGGGTAGGTGGCGCGCATGGACACACCTTTTATTTT
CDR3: CASRVGGAHGHTFYF

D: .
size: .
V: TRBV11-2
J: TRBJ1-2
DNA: TGTGCCAGCAGCTATCTCGGGGGACGTGGCTACACCTTC
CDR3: CASSYLGGRGYTF

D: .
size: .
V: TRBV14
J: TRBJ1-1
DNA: TGTGCCAGCAGCTTAAATCGGACAGCGAACACTGAGGCTTTCTTT
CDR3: CASSLNRTANTEAFF

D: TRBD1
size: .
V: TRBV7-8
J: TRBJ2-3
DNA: TGTGCCAGCAGCTTAGCGGGCGTGGTTGCCAGGGGGACAGATACGCAGTATTTT
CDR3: CASSLAGVVARGTDTQYF

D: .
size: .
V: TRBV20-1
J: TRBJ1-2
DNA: TGCAGTGCCAGTACCTGGAGACTCAATAACTATGGCTACACCTTC
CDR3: CSASTWRLNNYGYTF

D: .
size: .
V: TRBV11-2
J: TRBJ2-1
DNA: TGTGCCAGCAGCTCCGGTGGAACGTGTGGACAGTTCTTC
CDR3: CASSSGGTCGQFF

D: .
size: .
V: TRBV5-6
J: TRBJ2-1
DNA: TGTGCCAGCAGCTTGAAGAGGGCGGGTGAGCAGTTCTTC
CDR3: CASSLKRAGEQFF

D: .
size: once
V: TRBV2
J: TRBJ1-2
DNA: TGTGCCAGCGGGGACGGGGGCACAGATGCGCAGGATTTTGGCCCAAGCTTC
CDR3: CASGDGGTDAQDFGPSF

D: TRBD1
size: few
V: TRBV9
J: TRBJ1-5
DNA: TGTGCCAGCGGGACAGGGGTCTCGAGAAATCAGCCCCAGCATTTT
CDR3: CASGTGVSRNQPQHF

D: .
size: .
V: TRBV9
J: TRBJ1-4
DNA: TGTGCCAGCAGCGAAGGGTCAGATACGCAGATTTTTGAAAAACTGTTTTTT
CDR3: CASSEGSDTQIFEKLFF

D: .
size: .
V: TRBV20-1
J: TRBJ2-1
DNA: TGCAGTGCTACCGGACGTCACAATGAGCAGTTCTTC
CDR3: CSATGRHNEQFF

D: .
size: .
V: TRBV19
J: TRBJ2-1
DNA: TGTGCCAGTAGTATAGCGGTGGCATCCTACAATGAACAGTTCTTC
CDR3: CASSIAVASYNEQFF

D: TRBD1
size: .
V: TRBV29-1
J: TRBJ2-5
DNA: TGCAGCGTAAGACCGTCAGGGACAGCCGCCGGTGGGACCCAGTACTTC
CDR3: CSVRPSGTAAGGTQYF

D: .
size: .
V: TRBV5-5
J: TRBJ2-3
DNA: TGTGCCAGCAGCTTGACAGATGGTCCCGATACGCAGTATTTT
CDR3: CASSLTDGPDTQYF

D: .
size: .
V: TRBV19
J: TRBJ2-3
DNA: TGTGCCAGTAGTATTCTCGAAGCTAGCACAGATACGCAGTATTTT
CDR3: CASSILEASTDTQYF

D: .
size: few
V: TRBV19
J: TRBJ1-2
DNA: TGTGCCAGTAGTATAGGCCGGACTTCCGGAGACTATGGCTACACCTTC
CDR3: CASSIGRTSGDYGYTF

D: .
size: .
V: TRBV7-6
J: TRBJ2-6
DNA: TGTGCCAGCAGCTCCACGAGAAGGTACGGAGCCAACTTCCTGACTTTC
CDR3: CASSSTRRYGANFLTF

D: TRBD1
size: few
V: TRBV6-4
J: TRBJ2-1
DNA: TGTGCCATCAGTTGGGACAGCAATGAGCAGTTCTTC
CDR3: CAISWDSNEQFF

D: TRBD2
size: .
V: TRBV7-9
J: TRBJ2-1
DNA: TGTGCCAGCAGCGAATGTACCGGGGGGTTCGATGAGCAGCAGTTCTTC
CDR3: CASSECTGGFDEQQFF

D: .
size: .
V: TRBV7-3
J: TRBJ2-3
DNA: TGTGCCAGCAGTTCTGGCGGGACTTGGGGAGAGCCGCAGTTT
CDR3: CASSSGGTWGEPQF

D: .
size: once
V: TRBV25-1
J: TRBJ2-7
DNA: TGTGCCACCGGATGCCTGGAAGACGAGCAGTACTTC
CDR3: CATGCLEDEQYF

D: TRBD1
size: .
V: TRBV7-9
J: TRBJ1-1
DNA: TGTGCCAGCAGCTTAGATCTGAGGGGGCACACAGTACTTTTCTTT
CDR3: CASSLDLRGHTVLFF

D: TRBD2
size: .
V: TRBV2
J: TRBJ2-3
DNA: TGTACCAGCGGAGCGGGGGGCGCAGATACGCAGTATTTT
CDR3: CTSGAGGADTQYF

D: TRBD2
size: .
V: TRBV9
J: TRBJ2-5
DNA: TGTGCCAGCAGCGGGACTAGCCTGGAGACCCAGTACTTC
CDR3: CASSGTSLETQYF

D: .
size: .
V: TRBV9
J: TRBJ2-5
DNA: TGTGCCAGCAGCAGGGGCGCCAGCAAAAAGACCCAGTACTTC
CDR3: CASSRGASKKTQYF

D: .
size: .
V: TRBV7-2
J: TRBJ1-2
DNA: TGTGCCAGCAGCTTGGATAGGTACAAAGAGCAGTTCTTCACCTTC
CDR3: CASSLDRYKEQFFTF

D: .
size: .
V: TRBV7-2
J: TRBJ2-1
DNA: TGTGCCAGCAGCTTAGGGAGGGAAAGGGGTGAAAAACTGCAGTTCTTC
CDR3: CASSLGRERGEKLQFF

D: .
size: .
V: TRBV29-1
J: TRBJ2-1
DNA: TGCAGCGTTAGCCCTGCCAACAATGAGCAGTTCTTC
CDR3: CSVSPANNEQFF

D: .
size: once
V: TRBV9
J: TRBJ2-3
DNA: TGTGCCAGCAGCGTAGGCACAGGGCGAAAAAGCAATCAGTATTTT
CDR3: CASSVGTGRKSNQYF

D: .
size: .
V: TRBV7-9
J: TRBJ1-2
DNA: TGTGCCAGCAGCTTTCAGAGAAGGGGGGGGAGCGATGAGTACACCTTC
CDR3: CASSFQRRGGSDEYTF

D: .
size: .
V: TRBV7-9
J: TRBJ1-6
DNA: TGTGCCAGCAGTGGTCGGGACTCACCCCTCCACTTT
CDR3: CASSGRDSPLHF

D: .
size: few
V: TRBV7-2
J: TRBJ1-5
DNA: TGTGCCAGCAGCTTAGCGGGAGCTCAGCCCCAGCATTTT
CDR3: CASSLAGAQPQHF

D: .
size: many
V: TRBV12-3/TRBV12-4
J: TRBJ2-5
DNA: TGTGCCAGCGGGGGGCCGGGACAAGAGACCCAGTACTTC
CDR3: CASGGPGQETQYF

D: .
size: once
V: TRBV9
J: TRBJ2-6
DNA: TGTGCCAGCAGCGGGGCGGTGGGGACCACTGAAGCTTTCCTGACTTTC
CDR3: CASSGAVGTTEAFLTF

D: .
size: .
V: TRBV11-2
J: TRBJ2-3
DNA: TGTGCCAGCAGCCCGGACTTCAGGCATACGCAGTATTTT
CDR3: CASSPDFRHTQYF

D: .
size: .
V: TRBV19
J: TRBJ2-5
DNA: TGTGCCAGTTCTGTGCACCCGCTGGAGACCCAGTACTTC
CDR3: CASSVHPLETQYF

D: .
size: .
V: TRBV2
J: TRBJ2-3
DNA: TGTGGTAGCGGCGGCGGGGGCACAGATACGCAGTATTTT
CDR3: CGSGGGGTDTQYF

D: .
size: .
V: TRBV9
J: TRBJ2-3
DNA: TGTGCCAGCGGCTTGACAGCTCATGGAGCAGTACGTCATTTT
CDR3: CASGLTAHGAVRHF

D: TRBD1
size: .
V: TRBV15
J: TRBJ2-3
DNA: TGTGCCAGCAGCGTAGTGGGACAGGGCACTGATCCGCAGTATTTT
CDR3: CASSVVGQGTDPQYF

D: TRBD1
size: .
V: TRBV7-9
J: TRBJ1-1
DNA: TGTGCCAGCAGCTTTGAAGGGACAGGGGTGAACGCTGAAGCTTTCTTT
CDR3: CASSFEGTGVNAEAFF

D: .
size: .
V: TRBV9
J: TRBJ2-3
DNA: TGTGCCAGCGGGGGCGGGGGCGCAGGTGGGCAGTATTTT
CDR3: CASGGGGAGGQYF

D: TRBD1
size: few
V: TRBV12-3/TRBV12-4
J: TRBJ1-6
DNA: TGTGCCAGCAGACAGGGGGAGGGCGGCTATAATTCACCCCTCCACTTT
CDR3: CASRQGEGGYNSPLHF

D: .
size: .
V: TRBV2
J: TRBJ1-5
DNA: TGTGCCAGCAGCCATGCGGGGACTCAGACGCAGCATTTT
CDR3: CASSHAGTQTQHF

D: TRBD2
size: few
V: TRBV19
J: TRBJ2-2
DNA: TGTGCCAGTAGTATCGCGGGGGAAGCCGGGGAGCTGTTTTTT
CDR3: CASSIAGEAGELFF

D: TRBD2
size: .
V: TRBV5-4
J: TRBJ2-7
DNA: TGTGCCAGCAGCTTTACTAGCGCAACCTACGAGCAGTACTTC
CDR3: CASSFTSATYEQYF

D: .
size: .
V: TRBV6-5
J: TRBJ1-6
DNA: TGTGCCAGCAGTTACTCGAGCGGGACACCCCTCCACTTT
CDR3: CASSYSSGTPLHF

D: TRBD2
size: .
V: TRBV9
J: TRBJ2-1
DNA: TGTGCCAGCAGTTACGGACTAGCAGCCACAGATACGCAGTTCTTC
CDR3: CASSYGLAATDTQFF